This T cell receptor (beta chain) derives from a study of T cell responses to AZD1222 COVID-19 vaccine. With respect to this clone: Antigen: not known.

Profiling relied on immunoSEQ multiplex PCR, and the TCRdb table lists in-frame clones only, not all of them. Of about 96,000 clones in the sample, approximately 90% were seen once. General observations from the study: In the spike-specific TCR repertoire, nearly half reportedly target unmutated variant regions. The breadth and depth of Spike-specific TCRs increased once two AZD1222 doses had been given.

The CDR3 is made up of 13 amino acids. Germline CDR1 is SQVTM and CDR2 is ANQGSEA. Trimming cost V 4 bases and J 3 bases; bases outside gene matches: 0. The sequenced sample was peripheral blood, obtained on day 0 of AZD1222 vaccination. V is TRBV29-1 and J is TRBJ1-2; 12 positions match TRBD1. This clonotype was sampled from an adult in good health. The CDR3 nucleotides are TGCAGCGTTGGGGACAGGGGGCACTATGGCTACACCTTC. Translation: CSVGDRGHYGYTF. Full variable domain (outside the CDR3, taken from reference TRBV29-1 and TRBJ1-2): SAVISQKPSRDICQRGTSLTIQCQVDSQVTMMFWYRQQPGQSLTLIATANQGSEATYESGFVIDKFPISRPNLTFSTLTVSNMSPEDSSIYLCSVGDRGHYGYTFGSGTRLTVV.